These T cell receptor beta chains were read from a single sample in a study of blood T cell repertoires in COVID-19. This table comes from immunoSEQ multiplex PCR, and its TCRdb copy is limited to in-frame clones, with some not included. The top ten hold roughly a sixth of the sample, which has a few hundred thousand clones, about 85% seen once. The material sequenced was PBMCs or T cells enriched from blood (not recorded which). Receptors were obtained from a man aged 35 to 55 who had recovered from COVID-19. Both conserved end residues are part of each CDR3. The D gene is left open where the match is weak. The size of a clone is reported for some rows only, either as once, few or many, or as a class for expanded clones.

J gene: TRBJ2-1; D gene: .; V gene: TRBV19; clone size: .; CDR3 DNA: TGTGCCAGTAGTACCCCCCCCGGGACATATCTGAATGAGCAGTTCTTC; CDR3 protein: CASSTPPGTYLNEQFF
J gene: TRBJ2-1; D gene: TRBD2; V gene: TRBV30; clone size: .; CDR3 DNA: TGTGCCTGGAGATCCACTAGCGGGAGTGGTGAGCAGTTCTTC; CDR3 protein: CAWRSTSGSGEQFF
J gene: TRBJ2-4; D gene: TRBD1; V gene: TRBV5-4; clone size: .; CDR3 DNA: TGTGCCAGCAGCTCGGACAGGATAGAAAAAAACATTCAGTACTTC; CDR3 protein: CASSSDRIEKNIQYF
J gene: TRBJ1-1; D gene: .; V gene: TRBV5-1; clone size: few; CDR3 DNA: TGCGCCAGCAGCTTGGGACAGGTGAACACTGAAGCTTTCTTT; CDR3 protein: CASSLGQVNTEAFF
J gene: TRBJ2-7; D gene: TRBD2; V gene: TRBV30; clone size: once; CDR3 DNA: TGTGCCTGGAGTGGGCGGGAGAGCACCTACGAGCAGTACTTC; CDR3 protein: CAWSGRESTYEQYF
J gene: TRBJ2-7; D gene: TRBD1; V gene: TRBV7-9; clone size: few; CDR3 DNA: TGTGCCAGCAGCCCCCCCCGACAGGGAGAAAGTCCCTACGAGCAGTACTTC; CDR3 protein: CASSPPRQGESPYEQYF
J gene: TRBJ2-7; D gene: TRBD2; V gene: TRBV20-1; clone size: once; CDR3 DNA: TGCAGTGCTAGTTCGGCTAGCGGAGTATACGAGCAGTACTTC; CDR3 protein: CSASSASGVYEQYF
J gene: TRBJ1-2; D gene: TRBD1; V gene: TRBV12-3/TRBV12-4; clone size: .; CDR3 DNA: TGTGCCAGCAGTTTACCAGGGGGCTATGGCTACACCTTC; CDR3 protein: CASSLPGGYGYTF
J gene: TRBJ2-2; D gene: TRBD2; V gene: TRBV30; clone size: .; CDR3 DNA: TGTGCCTGGAGTGTATGGGGGGGCACCGGGGAGCTGTTTTTT; CDR3 protein: CAWSVWGGTGELFF
J gene: TRBJ1-5; D gene: .; V gene: TRBV24-1; clone size: .; CDR3 DNA: TGTGCCACCAGTGATTTGTACTCCAATCAGCCCCAGCATTTT; CDR3 protein: CATSDLYSNQPQHF
J gene: TRBJ2-3; D gene: .; V gene: TRBV25-1; clone size: .; CDR3 DNA: TGTGCCAGCAGTGAAGAGGGCGGGTTTGGAGATACGCAGTATTTT; CDR3 protein: CASSEEGGFGDTQYF
J gene: TRBJ1-6; D gene: .; V gene: TRBV9; clone size: .; CDR3 DNA: TGTGCCAGCAGCGTAGCCCCGGAATGGAGGGCGACTTCACCCCTCCACTTT; CDR3 protein: CASSVAPEWRATSPLHF
J gene: TRBJ2-2; D gene: TRBD1; V gene: TRBV19; clone size: .; CDR3 DNA: TGTGCCAGTTTCCCCCAGGGGGCGCCTAGAACCGGGGAGCTGTTTTTT; CDR3 protein: CASFPQGAPRTGELFF
J gene: TRBJ1-2; D gene: .; V gene: TRBV5-1; clone size: .; CDR3 DNA: TGCGCCAGCATCTCCTTCGGGGGGCGCGGGTATGGCTACACCTTC; CDR3 protein: CASISFGGRGYGYTF
J gene: TRBJ2-1; D gene: TRBD1; V gene: TRBV7-9; clone size: .; CDR3 DNA: TGTGCCAGCAGCCCCGGGACAGGGGCAAGGGAGCAGTTCTTC; CDR3 protein: CASSPGTGAREQFF
J gene: TRBJ1-1; D gene: .; V gene: TRBV11-2; clone size: .; CDR3 DNA: TGTGCCAGCAGCTTTTTTTACGGGAACACTGAAGCTTTCTTT; CDR3 protein: CASSFFYGNTEAFF
J gene: TRBJ1-4; D gene: .; V gene: TRBV18; clone size: .; CDR3 DNA: TGTGCCAGCTCACTCAGGGGTTACAATGAAAAACTGTTTTTT; CDR3 protein: CASSLRGYNEKLFF
J gene: TRBJ1-5; D gene: TRBD1; V gene: TRBV24-1; clone size: .; CDR3 DNA: TGTGCCACCGGAACAGGGGATAATCAGCCCCAGCATTTT; CDR3 protein: CATGTGDNQPQHF
J gene: TRBJ2-3; D gene: TRBD2; V gene: TRBV7-9; clone size: once; CDR3 DNA: TGTGCCAGCAGCTCCCTCAGGACTAGCGGGAGCACAGATACGCAGTATTTT; CDR3 protein: CASSSLRTSGSTDTQYF
J gene: TRBJ1-5; D gene: .; V gene: TRBV24-1; clone size: .; CDR3 DNA: TGTGCCACCAGTGATTTATATAGCAATCAGCCCCAGCATTTT; CDR3 protein: CATSDLYSNQPQHF
J gene: TRBJ1-5; D gene: .; V gene: TRBV28; clone size: .; CDR3 DNA: TGTGCCAGCAGTTTACTTAATCAGCCCCAGCATTTT; CDR3 protein: CASSLLNQPQHF
J gene: TRBJ2-7; D gene: .; V gene: TRBV29-1; clone size: .; CDR3 DNA: TGCAGCGTTGGATATGAATACAGCGAGCAGTACTTC; CDR3 protein: CSVGYEYSEQYF
J gene: TRBJ1-5; D gene: .; V gene: TRBV18; clone size: .; CDR3 DNA: TGTGCCAGCTCACCGGACAGCTATCAGCCCCAGCATTTT; CDR3 protein: CASSPDSYQPQHF
J gene: TRBJ2-2; D gene: TRBD2; V gene: TRBV6-5; clone size: .; CDR3 DNA: TGTGCCAGCATGGGTAGCGCGGGAGCCGCCGGGGAGCTGTTTTTT; CDR3 protein: CASMGSAGAAGELFF
J gene: TRBJ1-1; D gene: .; V gene: TRBV3-1/TRBV3-2; clone size: .; CDR3 DNA: TGTGCCAGCAGTCGAACAGGTGTCGGCACTGAAGCTTTCTTT; CDR3 protein: CASSRTGVGTEAFF
J gene: TRBJ2-7; D gene: TRBD2; V gene: TRBV3-1/TRBV3-2; clone size: .; CDR3 DNA: TGTGCCAGCAGCCAAGTTAGCGGGAGTTTCATAGAGCAGTACTTC; CDR3 protein: CASSQVSGSFIEQYF
J gene: TRBJ2-2; D gene: TRBD1; V gene: TRBV6-6; clone size: .; CDR3 DNA: TGTGCCGTCGACAGGGGGGCGGTCGGGGAGCTGTTTTTT; CDR3 protein: CAVDRGAVGELFF
J gene: TRBJ2-7; D gene: TRBD1; V gene: TRBV28; clone size: .; CDR3 DNA: TGTGCCAGCAATTTTAACCGGGACAGCTCCTACGAGCAGTACTTC; CDR3 protein: CASNFNRDSSYEQYF
J gene: TRBJ2-7; D gene: TRBD2; V gene: TRBV19; clone size: .; CDR3 DNA: TGTGCCAGTAGTACCCTCAGCGGGAGTGGATACGAGCAGTACTTC; CDR3 protein: CASSTLSGSGYEQYF
J gene: TRBJ2-7; D gene: .; V gene: TRBV5-1; clone size: .; CDR3 DNA: TGCGCCAGCAGCTTGGAACAGGGTAGGCGGCAGTACTTC; CDR3 protein: CASSLEQGRRQYF
J gene: TRBJ2-3; D gene: TRBD2; V gene: TRBV2; clone size: few; CDR3 DNA: TGTGCCAGCACACGGGAGGGCCCGAATACGCAGTATTTT; CDR3 protein: CASTREGPNTQYF
J gene: TRBJ2-7; D gene: .; V gene: TRBV15; clone size: .; CDR3 DNA: TGTGCCACCAGCAGAGAACCCTCCCGAGCCTACGAGCAGTACTTC; CDR3 protein: CATSREPSRAYEQYF
J gene: TRBJ1-4; D gene: TRBD1; V gene: TRBV4-1; clone size: .; CDR3 DNA: TGCGCCACCAGCCCAACAGGGGCGTTCGGTGAAAAACTGTTTTTT; CDR3 protein: CATSPTGAFGEKLFF
J gene: TRBJ1-2; D gene: .; V gene: TRBV19; clone size: .; CDR3 DNA: TGTGCCAGTAGTATGTCGCGGATAACTAACTATGGCTACACCTTC; CDR3 protein: CASSMSRITNYGYTF
J gene: TRBJ2-2; D gene: TRBD1; V gene: TRBV11-2; clone size: .; CDR3 DNA: TGTGCCAGCAGCTTGACAGGGAGTAACACCGGGGAGCTGTTTTTT; CDR3 protein: CASSLTGSNTGELFF
J gene: TRBJ2-7; D gene: TRBD1; V gene: TRBV28; clone size: .; CDR3 DNA: TGTGCCAGCAGTCACGGGACAGGGGCTGGGATTTACGAGCAGTACTTC; CDR3 protein: CASSHGTGAGIYEQYF
J gene: TRBJ2-3; D gene: .; V gene: TRBV12-1; clone size: .; CDR3 DNA: TGTGCCGCCGATGAGGGCGGACTACACACAGATACGCAGTATTTT; CDR3 protein: CAADEGGLHTDTQYF
J gene: TRBJ2-2; D gene: TRBD2; V gene: TRBV6-2/TRBV6-3; clone size: .; CDR3 DNA: TGTGCCAGCAGTCTAACTAGCGGGAACACCGGGGAGCTGTTTTTT; CDR3 protein: CASSLTSGNTGELFF